A selection of T cell receptor beta chains follows, all from one sample in a study of cytomegalovirus exposure and HLA in healthy donors. Produced via immunoSEQ multiplex PCR; TCRdb's table is partial and in-frame only. The sample carries tens of thousands of clones, roughly 80% recorded once. The sequenced material came from PBMCs. The receptor set was obtained from a girl aged 2-10 years in good health and CMV-seropositive. CDR3s include the opening cysteine and the closing phenylalanine or tryptophan. D genes are given only for firm matches. Size tells how often a clone was seen (once, few, many) or the class of an expanded clone, and some rows leave it out.

j_gene	d_gene	v_gene	abundance	CDR3nt	CDR3aa
TRBJ1-3	NA	TRBV30	NA	TGTGCCTGGAGTCAGGGGTCGATTGGAAACACCATATATTTT	CAWSQGSIGNTIYF
TRBJ1-4	TRBD1	TRBV28	NA	TGTGCCAGCAGTTCCGGACAGGTCGAGGAACTGTTTTTT	CASSSGQVEELFF
TRBJ1-5	NA	TRBV19	NA	TGTGCCAGTAGTATTGTGCGAAGCGGGGACCAGCCCCAGCATTTT	CASSIVRSGDQPQHF
TRBJ2-5	NA	TRBV11-3	NA	TGTGCCAGCAGCTCGGGACAAGCCGATCAAGAGACCCAGTACTTC	CASSSGQADQETQYF
TRBJ2-7	TRBD2	TRBV27	NA	TGTGCCAGCAGTCGAAATAGCGGGAGGGGGAACGAGCAGTACTTC	CASSRNSGRGNEQYF
TRBJ1-5	NA	TRBV27	few	TGTGCCAGCAGTTTAAGAGGGCTCAATCAGCCCCAGCATTTT	CASSLRGLNQPQHF
TRBJ1-4	NA	TRBV27	NA	TGTGCCAGCAGTTCACACAGGGACGGACAACTGTTTTTT	CASSSHRDGQLFF
TRBJ1-2	NA	TRBV30	NA	TGTGCCTGGAGTAGCGGGGTGGGGGGCTACACCTTC	CAWSSGVGGYTF
TRBJ2-1	TRBD2	TRBV19	NA	TGTGCCAGTAGTATGTCCCTAGCGGTTTACAATGAGCAGTTCTTC	CASSMSLAVYNEQFF
TRBJ2-1	NA	TRBV11-3	NA	TGTGCCACCAGCCTGAGCTCCTACAATGAGCAGTTCTTC	CATSLSSYNEQFF
TRBJ2-5	TRBD1	TRBV27	NA	TGTGCCAGCAGCCGGGACAGGCAAGAGACCCAGTACTTC	CASSRDRQETQYF
TRBJ2-2	TRBD2	TRBV29-1	few	TGCAGCGTCCCCGGGACTGCGGGAGACACCGGGGAGCTGTTTTTT	CSVPGTAGDTGELFF
TRBJ2-1	NA	TRBV28	NA	TGTGCCAGCAGTTTATTGGCCTCCTACAATGAGCAGTTCTTC	CASSLLASYNEQFF
TRBJ2-7	TRBD2	TRBV5-1	NA	TGCGCCAGCAGCCGCATCCGGCGGGGGAGGGCCGAGCAGTACTTC	CASSRIRRGRAEQYF
TRBJ1-5	NA	TRBV6-5	NA	TGTGCCAGCAGTTACTCGGGGGGTTCGAAGCCCCAGCATTTT	CASSYSGGSKPQHF
TRBJ2-7	TRBD1	TRBV6-5	NA	TGTGCCAGCAGCACCCTAGGGGGCAACGAGCAGTACTTC	CASSTLGGNEQYF
TRBJ1-1	NA	TRBV27	few	TGTGCCAGCAGTTTAGAGGCGTTTTCCCCCCCGGGGGTGGCTTTCTTT	CASSLEAFSPPGVAFF
TRBJ2-3	TRBD2	TRBV7-2	NA	TGTGCCAGCAGCTTTCTCGGGACTAGCGGGGCGAGCACAGATACGCAGTATTTT	CASSFLGTSGASTDTQYF
TRBJ1-1	TRBD1	TRBV6-5	NA	TGTGCCAGCAGTTACCTGGACAGGGAGGGCACTGAAGCTTTCTTT	CASSYLDREGTEAFF
TRBJ1-1	NA	TRBV30	NA	TGTGCCTGGAGCGGGGGGCTCCAATCGAGGACTGAAGCTTTCTTT	CAWSGGLQSRTEAFF